Following are 9 T cell receptor beta chains from one sample sequenced in a study of blood T cell repertoires in COVID-19. Clones were sequenced by immunoSEQ multiplex PCR, and TCRdb holds only the in-frame ones, with some missing. Among about 250,000 clones listed, around 85% were seen once. The sample comprised peripheral blood. These receptors were obtained from a man aged 80 or over with acute or convalescent COVID-19.

This chain links TRBV27 with TRBJ2-7; possible D gene TRBD1, 6 bases. Germline V gives CDR1 MNHEY, CDR2 SMNVEV (reference sequence). The germline V and J ends were trimmed by 1 base and 5 bases, with 12 bases remaining between them. The CDR3 is 14 residues long. The CDR3 protein is CASSLWQGNHEQYF. As DNA, the CDR3 is TGTGCCAGCAGTTTATGGCAGGGGAACCACGAGCAGTACTTC.

This clone has more than one count but fewer than ten. The rearrangement joins TRBV7-8 to TRBJ1-1; TRBD1 matches at 8 bases. Trimming took 3 bases from V and 3 from J; bases not matched to a gene: 3. The CDR3 totals 14 residues. CDR1 and CDR2 (germline): SGHVS, FQNEAQ. The CDR3 bases are TGTGCCAGCAGCTTTACAGGGGGGCACACTGAAGCTTTCTTT. Its translation is CASSFTGGHTEAFF.

J is TRBJ2-2 and V is TRBV18, with TRBD1 matching over 8 bases. Germline V gene sequence: CDR1 KGHSH, CDR2 LQKENI. This CDR3 has 17 amino acids. Trimming at V came to 5 bases and at J to 5 bases, leaving 13 bases not matched to a gene. CDR3 sequence reads: CASSKGIGTGSTGELFF. CDR3 in DNA: TGTGCCAGCTCAAAAGGGATCGGGACAGGCTCAACCGGGGAGCTGTTTTTT.

This chain connects TRBV5-1 to TRBJ2-1; possible D gene TRBD2, 6 bases. The germline V and J ends were trimmed by 4 bases and 7 bases, with 15 bases remaining between them. Germline V gene data show CDR1 as SGHRS and CDR2 as YFSETQ. This CDR3 region has 14 residues. The CDR3 reads CASSPYKGRNEQFF. CDR3 DNA: TGCGCCAGCAGCCCCTATAAAGGGAGGAATGAGCAGTTCTTC.

This chain links TRBV4-2 with TRBJ1-2; D is undetermined. CDR3 length: 14 residues. CDR1 is LGHNA, CDR2 YNFKEQ, per germline. V gave up 5 bases and J gave up 7 bases, with 17 bases separating them. Written as DNA, the CDR3 is TGTGCCAGCAGCACAAGCGGGGTTCTCAGTGGCTACACCTTC. The encoded protein is CASSTSGVLSGYTF.

There are a few counts of this clone. This chain uses TRBV7-2 with TRBJ2-1; D uncertain. V lost 8 bases, J lost 10 bases, and 15 bases lay in between. From germline, CDR1 is SGHTA and CDR2 FQGNSA. The CDR3 has 12 residues. As DNA, the CDR3 is TGTGCCAGCGGCGACGCTAGTCTGGAGCAGTTCTTC. Protein sequence: CASGDASLEQFF.

The J gene is TRBJ2-1, the V gene TRBV19, with 9 bases lining up with TRBD2. Losses at the gene ends were 10 bases for V and 6 bases for J; bases not matched to a gene: 10. The CDR3 loop spans 14 amino acids. The V gene's germline CDR1 is LNHDA and CDR2 SQIVND (reference sequence). The CDR3 DNA follows: TGTGCCACCCGGCGGCGGGAGGGCCTCAATGAGCAGTTCTTC. This translates into CATRRREGLNEQFF. The whole variable domain, remainder taken from reference TRBV19 and TRBJ2-1, is DGGITQSPKYLFRKEGQNVTLSCEQNLNHDAMYWYRQDPGQGLRLIYYSQIVNDFQKGDIAEGYSVSREKKESFPLTVTSAQKNPTAFYLCATRRREGLNEQFFGPGTRLTVL.

This chain uses TRBV6-5 with TRBJ1-1, with D possibly being TRBD1 (5 bases). V dropped 11 bases and J dropped 8 bases, with 21 bases sitting between them. CDR3 length: 13 amino acids. CDR1 and CDR2 (germline): MNHEY, SVGAGI. The CDR3, as DNA: TGTGCCGAGAGTGGGCAGGGCTCGACCGAAGCTTTCTTT. This sequence encodes CAESGQGSTEAFF.

The chain employs TRBV27 and TRBJ1-1; D not resolved. Trimming took off 3 bases at V and 8 bases at J, with 16 bases between the two ends. The CDR3 contains 14 residues. The germline gives CDR1 MNHEY, CDR2 SMNVEV (reference sequence). CDR3 DNA: TGTGCCAGCAGTTTCCCGGATCCGACACCCGAAGCTTTCTTT. Amino acids: CASSFPDPTPEAFF.